This T cell receptor (beta chain) was observed in a study of blood T cell repertoires in COVID-19. TCRdb's copy holds only in-frame clones and misses some; the assay was immunoSEQ multiplex PCR. The sample has about 170,000 clones, 70% to 85% seen once; the top ten hold 5.5% to 8%. The germline V and J ends were trimmed by 5 bases and 3 bases, with 13 bases remaining between them. Germline V gene sequence: CDR1 SGHTA, CDR2 FQGNSA. The CDR3 covers 14 residues. V and J are TRBV7-2 and TRBJ1-2, with D possibly TRBD1 on 6 matching bases. The sequenced sample consisted of peripheral blood. The receptor's source is a man at least 80 years old with COVID-19, enrolled during active disease. Here the CDR3 reads CASSPAGADYGYTF. The CDR3 nucleotides read TGTGCCAGCAGCCCAGCAGGGGCGGACTATGGCTACACCTTC.